A single T cell receptor beta chain is shown here with its context. What it recognizes is unknown. This sample is part of a study of cytomegalovirus exposure and HLA in healthy donors. The PCR employed 60 Vbeta primers together with 13 Jbeta primers. Using immunoSEQ multiplex PCR, the repertoire was profiled, and TCRdb retains in-frame clones only, with some absent. The repertoire includes about 130,000 clones, approximately 80% of them detected once, and less than 1.5% sits in the top ten. CDR3 length: 16 residues. The germline CDR1 and CDR2 sequences are MNHEY and SMNVEV (reference sequence). The ends lost 6 bases at V and 3 bases at J; junction bases unmatched: 12. Broader study findings: CMV serostatus was the sole immune exposure information available. TCR beta sequences reportedly predicted most subjects' HLA-A and HLA-B alleles accurately.

Sequenced input: PBMCs. This chain links TRBV27 with TRBJ2-7; TRBD1 agrees at 9 bases. This TCR was recovered from a girl aged 2 to 9 in good health and CMV-seronegative. CDR3: CASRTSTGGGFYEQYF. CDR3 DNA sequence: TGTGCCAGCAGGACTTCGACAGGGGGTGGTTTCTACGAGCAGTACTTC.